This entry concerns a single T cell receptor (beta chain). This entry is derived from a study of early T cells in non-severe SARS-CoV-2 infection. Study information: Sequencing targeted bulk RNA from unsorted whole blood, leaving chains unpaired.

TCRdb reprocessed the 5' RACE reads via MiXCR and lists one record per CDR3 protein. In the table there are more than 90,000 distinct CDR3 sequences, under 15% of which are singletons. The CDR3 totals 13 residues. Per the germline V gene, CDR1 is MNHEY and CDR2 is SVGAGI. With 2 bases removed from V and 7 bases from J, the gap between germline ends came to 9 bases. This receptor was taken from an adult who was a healthcare worker with PCR-confirmed SARS-CoV-2 infection or an uninfected control (not recorded which). The material sequenced was whole blood. The chain is built from TRBV6-5 and TRBJ1-5; maybe TRBD1 (5 bases). Here the CDR3 reads CASSYGRDQPQHF. CDR3 sequence (DNA): TGTGCCAGCAGTTACGGGAGGGACCAGCCCCAGCATTTT.